Here is one TCR beta chain with its context. Its antigen remains unknown. The sample originates from a study of CD8 T cells in ankylosing spondylitis. Study-wide findings and caveats: In ankylosing spondylitis blood, a motif of about 8 highly homologous TCR beta variants appeared characteristic.

TCRdb reanalysed the 5' RACE reads using MiXCR and keeps one entry per CDR3 protein. The top ten clones hold more than 15% of a sample with about 200,000 distinct CDR3 sequences, about 13% of them seen once. From germline, CDR1 is MNHEY and CDR2 SMNVEV (reference sequence). V lost 3 bases and J 3 bases, leaving 17 bases between the germline ends. CDR3 length: 16 amino acids. This TCR derives from a male donor with ankylosing spondylitis or in good health (not recorded which). V is TRBV27 and J is TRBJ1-2; weak D call: TRBD1 (5 bases). The source material was blood, either unsorted or a sorted T cell fraction (not recorded which). DNA for the CDR3: TGTGCCAGCAGTTTCCGGGACGGCTTCATTTACTATGGCTACACCTTC. It encodes CASSFRDGFIYYGYTF.